These 2 T cell receptor beta chains share one sample of origin, sequenced in a study of PD-L1 blockade in urothelial cancer. This sample's time point: peripheral blood 6 weeks after treatment start. Profiling relied on immunoSEQ multiplex PCR, and the TCRdb table lists in-frame clones only, not all of them. The sample lists about 120,000 clones; about 83% were seen once. The sequences come from PBMCs, collected around atezolizumab (anti-PD-L1) treatment. The receptors stem from a man aged 50 to 60 with urothelial cancer.

The chain uses TRBV7-9 and TRBJ1-1; the match to TRBD1 covers 7 bases. The CDR3 runs 15 residues. Per germline, CDR1 SEHNR and CDR2 FQNEAQ (reference sequence). V shed 5 bases, J shed 5 bases, and the junction held 11 bases outside the gene matches. CDR3 in DNA: TGTGCCAGCAGCATGGGGACAGCCAGAACTACTGAAGCTTTCTTT. Translation gives CASSMGTARTTEAFF.

This chain links TRBV7-9 with TRBJ1-2; 10 nucleotides match TRBD1. The germline V gene has CDR1 SEHNR and CDR2 FQNEAQ (reference sequence). The CDR3 is 15 amino acids. With 2 bases clipped from V and 5 bases from J, the junction kept 5 bases outside the gene matches. The CDR3 sequence: CASSLWDRGSYGYTF. In DNA form, the CDR3 reads TGTGCCAGCAGCTTATGGGACAGGGGTTCTTATGGCTACACCTTC.